The clone carrying this T cell receptor beta chain was recorded at least ten times. The antigen is not known. The data originate from a study of T-cell memory formation after mild COVID-19. TCRdb fed the 5' RACE reads into MiXCR, producing one record per CDR3 protein. The table shows around 530,000 distinct CDR3 sequences, with less than 25% occurring only once. Study results and limitations: Pre-infection memory carried some responding clones, suggesting that cross-reactive memory joined. Mostly located in CM and EM were contracting CD4+ clones, with contracting CD8+ clones located in EMRA.

The source of this sequence is an adult woman who had mild COVID-19 (a few samples of this study predate the infection). Cell type and time point are not known. The specimen sequenced was PBMCs or a T cell subset sorted from them (not recorded which).

The CDR3 loop is CASIPGTSPYNEQFF. The CDR3, as DNA: TGTGCCAGCATCCCCGGGACTAGCCCCTACAATGAGCAGTTCTTC. The chain recombines TRBV12-3 or TRBV12-4 with TRBJ2-1; TRBD2 aligns across 9 bases. V was pared by 7 bases and J by 2 bases, with 6 bases of the junction left unmatched. CDR3 length: 15 residues.